This T cell receptor (beta chain) was found in a study of T-cell memory formation after mild COVID-19. Study context: The study found TCR clusters largely donor specific. Findings and limits, study-wide: The CD4+ clones that contracted clustered mainly within CM and EM, and the CD8+ clones concentrated in EMRA.

This clonotype has just a few counts. Its antigen remains unknown. The 5'RACE method, run with constant-segment primers, produced TCR alpha and TCR beta cDNA libraries (carrying sample barcodes and UMIs). Using its own MiXCR run on the 5' RACE reads, TCRdb lists one record per CDR3 protein. The sample yields 200,000 or so distinct CDR3 sequences, roughly 18% seen once. CDR3 length: 13 residues. Between the trimmed V and J ends, which lost 5 bases and 2 bases, there was a span of 10 bases. In germline, CDR1 is SGHRS, CDR2 YFSETQ. The sequenced sample was PBMCs or a T cell subset sorted from them (not recorded which). The chain is built from TRBV5-1 and TRBJ1-1; D is uncertain. The source of this sequence is an adult woman who had mild COVID-19 (a few samples of this study predate the infection). Cell type and time point are not known. The CDR3 coding sequence is TGCGCCAGCAGGGACGGAGCAAACACTGAAGCTTTCTTT. This sequence encodes CASRDGANTEAFF.